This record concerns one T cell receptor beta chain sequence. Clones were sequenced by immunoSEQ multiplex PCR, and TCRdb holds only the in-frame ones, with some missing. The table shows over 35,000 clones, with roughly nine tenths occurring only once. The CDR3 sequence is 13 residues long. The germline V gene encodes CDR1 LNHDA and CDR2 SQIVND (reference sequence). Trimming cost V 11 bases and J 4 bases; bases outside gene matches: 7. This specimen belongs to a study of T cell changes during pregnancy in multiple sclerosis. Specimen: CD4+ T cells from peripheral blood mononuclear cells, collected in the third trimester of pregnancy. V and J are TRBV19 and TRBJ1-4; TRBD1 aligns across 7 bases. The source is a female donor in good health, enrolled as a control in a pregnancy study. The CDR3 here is CASGQGVNEKLFF. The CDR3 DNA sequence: TGTGCCTCTGGGCAGGGGGTTAATGAAAAACTGTTTTTT.